A selection of T cell receptor beta chains follows, all from one sample in a study of blood T cell repertoires in COVID-19. Method: immunoSEQ multiplex PCR; TCRdb's copy keeps in-frame clones and lacks some. In the table there are tens of thousands of clones, around 80% of which are singletons. Sequenced: peripheral blood. The receptor source for this set is a man between 60 and 75 years old with acute or convalescent COVID-19. CDR3s include the opening cysteine and the closing phenylalanine or tryptophan. D genes are given only for firm matches. Only some rows state a clone size, as once, few, many or a class for expanded clones.

>.|TRBD1|TRBJ2-1|TRBV12-3/TRBV12-4
CASSISQGGEQFF
TGTGCCAGCAGTATATCACAGGGGGGTGAGCAGTTCTTC
>.|TRBD1|TRBJ1-5|TRBV28
CASEDRGRSNQPQHF
TGTGCCAGCGAGGACAGGGGACGGAGCAATCAGCCCCAGCATTTT
>.|.|TRBJ1-5|TRBV19
CASSILEIAQPQHF
TGTGCCAGTAGTATTCTCGAAATAGCGCAGCCCCAGCATTTT
>once|TRBD2|TRBJ2-3|TRBV5-1
CASSLTSGGATQYF
TGCGCCAGCAGCTTGACTAGCGGCGGAGCAACGCAGTATTTT
>few|.|TRBJ2-7|TRBV7-9
CASSLVRAGAYEQYF
TGTGCCAGCAGCTTAGTCAGGGCTGGTGCCTACGAGCAGTACTTC
>.|TRBD2|TRBJ2-3|TRBV28
CASRVGLAGGPLQGTQYF
TGTGCCAGCCGGGTGGGGCTAGCGGGAGGGCCCTTACAGGGAACGCAGTATTTT
>.|.|TRBJ1-4|TRBV6-6
CASSSDHSATNEKLFF
TGTGCCAGCAGCTCCGATCACAGTGCAACTAATGAAAAACTGTTTTTT
>.|.|TRBJ2-6|TRBV29-1
CSAQGSGANVLTF
TGCAGCGCTCAGGGTTCTGGGGCCAACGTCCTGACTTTC
>.|TRBD1|TRBJ2-3|TRBV15
CATSRDLAGGLDTQYF
TGTGCCACCAGCAGAGATTTGGCAGGGGGCCTAGATACGCAGTATTTT
>.|TRBD2|TRBJ2-1|TRBV7-6
CASSLAQFSGGYNEQFF
TGTGCCAGCAGCTTAGCGCAGTTCAGCGGGGGGTACAATGAGCAGTTCTTC
>.|.|TRBJ1-5|TRBV10-3
CAISEGGGNQPQHF
TGTGCCATCAGTGAGGGGGGGGGCAATCAGCCCCAGCATTTT
>.|TRBD2|TRBJ2-7|TRBV5-1
CASSWGGGGYEQYF
TGCGCCAGCAGCTGGGGGGGAGGCGGCTACGAGCAGTACTTC
>.|.|TRBJ2-7|TRBV28
CASSFRNYEQYF
TGTGCCAGCAGTTTTAGAAACTACGAGCAGTACTTC
>.|.|TRBJ1-3|TRBV7-2
CASSYTGGLGNTIYF
TGTGCCAGCAGCTATACGGGGGGGCTTGGAAACACCATATATTTT
>.|.|TRBJ1-2|TRBV30
CAWSVDSNYGYTF
TGTGCCTGGAGTGTAGACAGCAACTATGGCTACACCTTC
>few|TRBD1|TRBJ1-2|TRBV5-1
CASSGQGHGYGYTF
TGCGCCAGCAGCGGACAGGGGCATGGCTATGGCTACACCTTC
>few|.|TRBJ1-3|TRBV7-2
CASSLRRGLGGNTIYF
TGTGCCAGCAGCCTCCGCAGGGGCCTGGGTGGAAACACCATATATTTT
>.|TRBD2|TRBJ2-7|TRBV2
CASRLGGTSSYEQYF
TGTGCCAGCAGACTAGGCGGGACTAGCTCCTACGAGCAGTACTTC
>once|.|TRBJ1-1|TRBV24-1
CATTVTRNTEAFF
TGTGCCACCACTGTGACTAGGAACACTGAAGCTTTCTTT